A single sample gave rise to the 13 T cell receptor beta chains below, sequenced in a study of graft-versus-host responses after intestinal transplantation. These receptors lack a known antigen. Clones were read by immunoSEQ multiplex PCR, and TCRdb kept only the in-frame ones, dropping some. The top ten hold 0.15% to 0.2% of the sample, which has some 120,000 clones, 90% seen once. Specimen: unstimulated CD4+ T cells sorted from spleen or lymph node cells, collected before intestinal transplant. The receptor set was obtained from a human donor who received an intestinal transplant.

V and J are TRBV10-1 and TRBJ1-3, with TRBD1 matching 10 bases. Germline lookup yields CDR1 WNHNN and CDR2 SYGVQD (reference sequence). The CDR3 runs to 15 residues. V lost 5 bases to trimming and J lost 1 base; unmatched junction nucleotides: 2. CDR3 nucleotides: TGCGCCAGCAGTCCGGACAGGGGGTCTGGAAACACCATATATTTT. Its translation is CASSPDRGSGNTIYF.

The table lists this clone with a count of one. The rearrangement links TRBV7-3 to TRBJ1-1; the match to TRBD1 covers 7 bases. Germline V CDR1 and CDR2: SGHTA, FQGTGA. CDR3 length equals 13 residues. With 5 bases clipped from V and 7 bases from J, the junction kept 7 bases outside the gene matches. CDR3 nucleotides: TGTGCCAGCAGCCCGACCCGACAGGGTGAAGCTTTCTTT. It is translated as CASSPTRQGEAFF.

This sequence joins TRBV7-2 and TRBJ1-1; tentative D call: TRBD1 (5 bases). This CDR3 contains 14 residues. V dropped 3 bases and J dropped 3 bases, with 11 bases sitting between them. Per germline, CDR1 SGHTA and CDR2 FQGNSA. CDR3 in DNA: TGTGCCAGCAGCTTTGACAGACTTTACACTGAAGCTTTCTTT. It specifies CASSFDRLYTEAFF.

V gene TRBV19 combines with J gene TRBJ2-1; 12 positions match TRBD2. CDR1 LNHDA and CDR2 SQIVND come from the germline V gene (reference sequence). CDR3 length: 19 residues. V was clipped by 3 bases and J by 0 bases; unmatched bases: 9. In nucleotides, the CDR3 is TGTGCCAGTAGTATCCACGGGACTAGCGGGCCCAGCTCCTACAATGAGCAGTTCTTC. It specifies CASSIHGTSGPSSYNEQFF.

The V and J genes are TRBV5-3 and TRBJ1-2; D is ambiguous. TRBV5-3 is an ORF, with its function uncertain. V was trimmed by 6 bases and J by 6 bases, leaving 12 bases between them. This CDR3 has 12 residues. DNA for the CDR3: TGTGCCAGAACGCGGCCTCTCAATGGCTACACCTTC. Translated, it gives CARTRPLNGYTF.

The chain carries TRBV2 and TRBJ1-2; D remains unclear. Trimming shortened V by 11 bases and J by 5 bases, and 15 bases separated the two germline ends. CDR1 and CDR2 from the germline V gene are SNHLY and FYNNEI. This CDR3 is 12 amino acids long. The CDR3 nucleotides are TGTGCCGGTAGTGACGGTGCATATGGCTACACCTTC. Protein: CAGSDGAYGYTF. Based on the CDR3 plus reference TRBV2 and TRBJ1-2, the full variable domain is EPEVTQTPSHQVTQMGQEVILRCVPISNHLYFYWYRQILGQKVEFLVSFYNNEISEKSEIFDDQFSVERPDGSNFTLKIRSTKLEDSAMYFCAGSDGAYGYTFGSGTRLTVV.

V and J are TRBV7-2 and TRBJ2-1, with D possibly being TRBD2 (6 bases). The ends were cut back, 4 bases at V and 10 bases at J, with 14 bases in the middle. Germline loops: CDR1 SGHTA, CDR2 FQGNSA. There are 13 residues in the CDR3. CDR3 residues: CASSSLPEGEQFF. DNA for the CDR3: TGTGCCAGCAGCTCGCTCCCGGAGGGGGAGCAGTTCTTC. Complete variable domain (other parts from reference TRBV7-2 and TRBJ2-1): GAGVSQSPSNKVTEKGKDVELRCDPISGHTALYWYRQSLGQGLEFLIYFQGNSAPDKSGLPSDRFSAERTGGSVSTLTIQRTQQEDSAVYLCASSSLPEGEQFFGPGTRLTVL.

The chain combines TRBV6-5 with TRBJ1-1, with D maybe TRBD1 (6 bases). Per germline, CDR1 MNHEY and CDR2 SVGAGI. CDR3 size: 15 residues. V was shortened by 6 bases and J by 0 bases, with 14 bases between the two germline ends. CDR3 amino acids: CASSSGQMMNTEAFF. Here the CDR3 DNA reads TGTGCCAGCAGCTCCGGACAGATGATGAACACTGAAGCTTTCTTT.

The rearrangement joins TRBV28 to TRBJ2-1, with 9 positions matching TRBD1. The CDR3 totals 16 residues. V lost 5 bases to trimming and J lost 5 bases; unmatched junction nucleotides: 10. Germline loops: CDR1 MDHEN, CDR2 SYDVKM. The CDR3 DNA reads TGTGCCAGCAGTGGAACCGGGACAGGGCACCACAATGAGCAGTTCTTC. Its protein product is CASSGTGTGHHNEQFF.

This chain uses TRBV5-1 with TRBJ2-7, with 9 bases that match TRBD1. CDR1 SGHRS and CDR2 YFSETQ come from the germline V gene. The CDR3 covers 15 residues. The V and J ends lost 3 bases and 0 bases, in that order; junction bases with no gene match: 4. The CDR3 loop reads CASSSGTGISYEQYF. The CDR3 region has the DNA TGCGCCAGCAGCTCCGGGACAGGGATCTCCTACGAGCAGTACTTC.

The rearrangement joins TRBV27 to TRBJ1-2; 9 nucleotides match TRBD1. The CDR3 contains 14 residues. Germline assignment: CDR1 MNHEY and CDR2 SMNVEV (reference sequence). V lost 6 bases, J lost 4 bases, and 6 bases stayed unmatched. CDR3 nucleotide sequence: TGTGCCAGCAGCCGGGACAGGGCGGGCTATGGCTACACCTTC. Its protein product is CASSRDRAGYGYTF.

The chain combines TRBV4-1 with TRBJ1-4; D is unclear. Germline lookup yields CDR1 MGHRA and CDR2 YSYEKL. This CDR3 region has 15 residues. The V end was cut by 1 base, the J end by 1 base, with 7 bases between. The CDR3 sequence is CASSQVSGTNEKLFF. The CDR3 region has the DNA TGCGCCAGCAGCCAAGTATCGGGAACTAATGAAAAACTGTTTTTT.

V is TRBV19 and J is TRBJ2-4; perhaps TRBD2 as D (6 bases). CDR1 and CDR2 (germline): LNHDA, SQIVND (reference sequence). The CDR3 contains 13 residues. V shed 1 base and J shed 9 bases, with 10 bases lying between them. CDR3 coding DNA: TGTGCCAGTAGTATAGGGGGACTCGGCATTCAGTACTTC. This translates into CASSIGGLGIQYF.